This paragraph reports one T cell receptor (beta chain). What it binds is not known. The data derive from a study of cytomegalovirus exposure and HLA in healthy donors. Use of 60 Vbeta and 13 Jbeta primers characterized the PCR. The protocol was immunoSEQ multiplex PCR, while the TCRdb copy is restricted to in-frame clones and leaves out a portion. The data show around 150,000 clones, over 75% seen once. Study-wide results and limits: A classifier reportedly called cytomegalovirus status with high sensitivity and specificity. In vitro assays verified that a few CMV-associated chains recognized CMV antigens specifically.

The sample comprised PBMCs. The TCR sequence derives from a woman aged 18-29 years in good health and CMV-seronegative.

Here the CDR3 DNA reads TGCGCCAGCAGACTGAGCGGGGGCACTGAAGCTTTCTTT. Translating it yields CASRLSGGTEAFF. The rearrangement uses TRBV10-1 and TRBJ1-1, with D maybe TRBD1 (5 bases). CDR1 is WNHNN, CDR2 SYGVQD, per germline (reference sequence). The CDR3 spans 13 residues. The ends were cut back, 6 bases at V and 4 bases at J, with 12 bases in the middle.